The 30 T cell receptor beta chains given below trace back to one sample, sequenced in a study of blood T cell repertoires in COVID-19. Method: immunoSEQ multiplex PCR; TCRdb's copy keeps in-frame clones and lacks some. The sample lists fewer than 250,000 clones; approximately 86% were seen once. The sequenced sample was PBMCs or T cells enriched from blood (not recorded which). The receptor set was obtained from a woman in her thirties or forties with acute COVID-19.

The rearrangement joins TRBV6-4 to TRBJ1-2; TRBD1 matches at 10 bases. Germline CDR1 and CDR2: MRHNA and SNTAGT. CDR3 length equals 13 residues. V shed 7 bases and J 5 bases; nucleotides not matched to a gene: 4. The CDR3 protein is CASTPGQGYGYTF. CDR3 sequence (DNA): TGTGCCAGCACCCCGGGACAGGGGTATGGCTACACCTTC.

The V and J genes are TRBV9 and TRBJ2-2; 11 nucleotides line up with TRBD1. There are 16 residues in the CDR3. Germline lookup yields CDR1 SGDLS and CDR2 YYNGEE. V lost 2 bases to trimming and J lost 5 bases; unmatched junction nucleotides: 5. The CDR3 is CASSVGTGGLTGELFF. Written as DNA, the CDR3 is TGTGCCAGCAGCGTTGGGACAGGGGGTTTGACCGGGGAGCTGTTTTTT. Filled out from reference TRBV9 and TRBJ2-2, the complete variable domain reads DSGVTQTPKHLITATGQRVTLRCSPRSGDLSVYWYQQSLDQGLQFLIQYYNGEERAKGNILERFSAQQFPDLHSELNLSSLELGDSALYFCASSVGTGGLTGELFFGEGSRLTVL.

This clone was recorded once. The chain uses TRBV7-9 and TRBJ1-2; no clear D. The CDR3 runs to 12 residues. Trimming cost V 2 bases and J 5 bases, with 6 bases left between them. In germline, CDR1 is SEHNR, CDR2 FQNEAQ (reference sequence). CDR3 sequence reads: CASSLLGYGYTF. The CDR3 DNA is TGTGCCAGCAGCTTACTAGGATATGGCTACACCTTC.

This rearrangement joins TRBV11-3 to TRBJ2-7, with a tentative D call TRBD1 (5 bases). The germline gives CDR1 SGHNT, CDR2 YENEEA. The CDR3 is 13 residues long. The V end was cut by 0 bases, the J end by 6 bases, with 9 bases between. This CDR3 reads CASSLDPRAEQYF. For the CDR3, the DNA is TGTGCCAGCAGCTTAGACCCCAGGGCCGAGCAGTACTTC.

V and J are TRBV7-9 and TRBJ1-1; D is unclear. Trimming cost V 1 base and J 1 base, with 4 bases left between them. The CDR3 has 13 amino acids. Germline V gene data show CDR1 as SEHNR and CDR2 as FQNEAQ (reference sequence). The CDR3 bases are TGTGCCAGCAGCTTAGTAGCGAACACTGAAGCTTTCTTT. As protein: CASSLVANTEAFF.

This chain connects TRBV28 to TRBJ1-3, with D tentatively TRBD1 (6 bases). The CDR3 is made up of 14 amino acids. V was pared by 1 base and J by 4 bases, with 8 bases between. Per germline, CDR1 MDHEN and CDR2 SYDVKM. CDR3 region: CASSLLGTGNTIYF. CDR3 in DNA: TGTGCCAGCAGTTTATTAGGGACAGGAAACACCATATATTTT.

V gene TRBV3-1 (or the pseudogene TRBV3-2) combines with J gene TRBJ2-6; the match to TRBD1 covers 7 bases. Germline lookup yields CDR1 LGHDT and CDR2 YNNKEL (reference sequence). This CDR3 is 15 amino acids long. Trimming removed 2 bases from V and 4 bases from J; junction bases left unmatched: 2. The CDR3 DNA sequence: TGTGCCAGCAGCCAAACAGGGGCCGGGGCCAACGTCCTGACTTTC. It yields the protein CASSQTGAGANVLTF.

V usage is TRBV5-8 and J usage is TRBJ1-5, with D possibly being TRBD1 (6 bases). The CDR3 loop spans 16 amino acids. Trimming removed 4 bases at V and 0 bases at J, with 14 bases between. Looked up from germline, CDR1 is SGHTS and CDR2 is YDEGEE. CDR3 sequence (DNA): TGTGCCAGCAGCCCCAGACAGGACGTTAGCAATCAGCCCCAGCATTTT. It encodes CASSPRQDVSNQPQHF.

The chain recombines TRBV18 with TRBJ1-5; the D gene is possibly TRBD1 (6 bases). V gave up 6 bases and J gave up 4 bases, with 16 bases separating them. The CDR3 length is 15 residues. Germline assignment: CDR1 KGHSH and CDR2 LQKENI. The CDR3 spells CASSRGGATNQPQHF. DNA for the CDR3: TGTGCCAGCTCCCGGGGGGGGGCCACTAATCAGCCCCAGCATTTT. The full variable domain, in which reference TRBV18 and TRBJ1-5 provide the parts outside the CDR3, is NAGVMQNPRHLVRRRGQEARLRCSPMKGHSHVYWYRQLPEEGLKFMVYLQKENIIDESGMPKERFSAEFPKEGPSILRIQQVVRGDSAAYFCASSRGGATNQPQHFGDGTRLSIL.

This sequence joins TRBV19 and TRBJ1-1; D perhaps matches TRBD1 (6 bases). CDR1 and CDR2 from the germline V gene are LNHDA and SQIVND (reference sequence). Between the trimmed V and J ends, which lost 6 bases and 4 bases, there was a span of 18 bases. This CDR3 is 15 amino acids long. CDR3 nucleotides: TGTGCCAGTAGGAACAACTTCAGGGGTGGCACTGAAGCTTTCTTT. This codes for CASRNNFRGGTEAFF.

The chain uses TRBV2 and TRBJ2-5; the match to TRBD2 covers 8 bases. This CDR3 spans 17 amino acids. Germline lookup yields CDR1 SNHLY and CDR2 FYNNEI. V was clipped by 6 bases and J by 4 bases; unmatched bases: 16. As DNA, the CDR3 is TGTGCCAGCAGGGGCGGGGGGCGCGGAGGGAGAAGAGAGACCCAGTACTTC. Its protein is CASRGGGRGGRRETQYF. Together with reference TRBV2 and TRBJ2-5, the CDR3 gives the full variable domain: EPEVTQTPSHQVTQMGQEVILRCVPISNHLYFYWYRQILGQKVEFLVSFYNNEISEKSEIFDDQFSVERPDGSNFTLKIRSTKLEDSAMYFCASRGGGRGGRRETQYFGPGTRLLVL.

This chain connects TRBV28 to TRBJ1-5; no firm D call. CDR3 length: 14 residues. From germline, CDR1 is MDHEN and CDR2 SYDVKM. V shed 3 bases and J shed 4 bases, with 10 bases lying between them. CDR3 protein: CASSLGRPNQPQHF. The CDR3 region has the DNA TGTGCCAGCAGTTTGGGCAGGCCTAATCAGCCCCAGCATTTT.

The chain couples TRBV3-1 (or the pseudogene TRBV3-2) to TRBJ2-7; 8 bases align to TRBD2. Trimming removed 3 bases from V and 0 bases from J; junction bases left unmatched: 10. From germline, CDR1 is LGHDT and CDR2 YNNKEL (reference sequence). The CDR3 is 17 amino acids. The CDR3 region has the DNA TGTGCCAGCAGCCAGCGGCGGGGGGCCCAAAGCTCCTACGAGCAGTACTTC. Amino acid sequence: CASSQRRGAQSSYEQYF.

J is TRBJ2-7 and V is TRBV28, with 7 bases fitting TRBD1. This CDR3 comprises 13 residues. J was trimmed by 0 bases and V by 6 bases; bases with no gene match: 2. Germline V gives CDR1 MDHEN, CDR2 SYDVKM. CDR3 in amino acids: CASRRQGSYEQYF. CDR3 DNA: TGTGCCAGCAGACGACAGGGCTCCTACGAGCAGTACTTC.

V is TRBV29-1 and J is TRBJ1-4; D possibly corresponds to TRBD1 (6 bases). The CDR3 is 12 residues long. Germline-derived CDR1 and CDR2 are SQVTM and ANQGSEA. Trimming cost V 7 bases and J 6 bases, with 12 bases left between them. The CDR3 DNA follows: TGCAGCGGGACGGCAGGGGATGAAAAACTGTTTTTT. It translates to CSGTAGDEKLFF.

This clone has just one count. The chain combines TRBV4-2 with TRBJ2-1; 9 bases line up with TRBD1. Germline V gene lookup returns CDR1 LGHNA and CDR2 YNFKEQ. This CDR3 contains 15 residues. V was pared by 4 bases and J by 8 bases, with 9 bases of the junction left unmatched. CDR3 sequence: CASSPQGQGTDEQFF. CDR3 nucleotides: TGTGCCAGCAGCCCCCAGGGACAGGGTACGGATGAGCAGTTCTTC.

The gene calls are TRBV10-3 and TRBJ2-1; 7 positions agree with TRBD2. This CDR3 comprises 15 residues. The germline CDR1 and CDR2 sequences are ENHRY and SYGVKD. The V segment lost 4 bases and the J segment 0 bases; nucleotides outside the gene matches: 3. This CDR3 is CAISAGGSSYNEQFF. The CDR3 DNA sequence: TGTGCCATCAGTGCAGGCGGGAGCTCCTACAATGAGCAGTTCTTC.

The CDR3 spells CASSLGEGRTQYF. In nucleotides, the CDR3 is TGTGCCAGCAGCTTAGGGGAGGGCCGGACCCAGTACTTC. The rearrangement links TRBV13 to TRBJ2-5, with a possible D match to TRBD2 (6 bases). V was shortened by 0 bases and J by 7 bases, with 9 bases between the two germline ends. CDR3 length equals 13 residues. Germline assignment: CDR1 PRHDT and CDR2 FYEKMQ (reference sequence).

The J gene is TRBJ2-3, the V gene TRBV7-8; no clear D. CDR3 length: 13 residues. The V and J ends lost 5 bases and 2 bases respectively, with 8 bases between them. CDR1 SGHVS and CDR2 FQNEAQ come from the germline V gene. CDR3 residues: CASSPQYTDTQYF. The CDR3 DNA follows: TGTGCCAGCAGCCCCCAGTACACAGATACGCAGTATTTT.

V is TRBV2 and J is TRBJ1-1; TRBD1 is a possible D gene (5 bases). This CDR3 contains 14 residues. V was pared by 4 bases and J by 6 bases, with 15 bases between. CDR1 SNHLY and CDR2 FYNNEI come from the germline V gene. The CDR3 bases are TGTGCCAGCAGTGGAAGGGGAGGAGTGGCTGAAGCTTTCTTT. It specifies CASSGRGGVAEAFF.

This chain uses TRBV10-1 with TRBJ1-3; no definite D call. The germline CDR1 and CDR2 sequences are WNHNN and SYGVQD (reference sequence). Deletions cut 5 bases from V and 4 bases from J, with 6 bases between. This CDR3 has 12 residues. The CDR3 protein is CASSPVGNTIYF. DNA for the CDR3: TGCGCCAGCAGTCCCGTCGGAAACACCATATATTTT.

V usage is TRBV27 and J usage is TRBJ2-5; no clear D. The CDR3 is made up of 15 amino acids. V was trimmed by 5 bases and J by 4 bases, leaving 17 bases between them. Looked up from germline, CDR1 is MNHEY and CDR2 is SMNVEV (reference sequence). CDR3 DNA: TGTGCCAGCAGTCCCCAATTGGGCTCAGGAGAGACCCAGTACTTC. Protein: CASSPQLGSGETQYF.

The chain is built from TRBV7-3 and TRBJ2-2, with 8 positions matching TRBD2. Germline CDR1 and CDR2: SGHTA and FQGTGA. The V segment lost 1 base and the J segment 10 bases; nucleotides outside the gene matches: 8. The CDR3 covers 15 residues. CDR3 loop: CASSLNVGRVEELFF. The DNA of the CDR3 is TGTGCCAGCAGCTTAAACGTCGGGAGGGTTGAGGAGCTGTTTTTT.

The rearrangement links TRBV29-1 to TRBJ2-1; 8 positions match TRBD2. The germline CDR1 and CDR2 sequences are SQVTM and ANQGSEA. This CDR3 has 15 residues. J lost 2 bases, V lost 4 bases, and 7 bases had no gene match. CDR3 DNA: TGCAGCGTTGTAGGGCTAGCGGGCCCCTACAATGAGCAGTTCTTC. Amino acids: CSVVGLAGPYNEQFF.

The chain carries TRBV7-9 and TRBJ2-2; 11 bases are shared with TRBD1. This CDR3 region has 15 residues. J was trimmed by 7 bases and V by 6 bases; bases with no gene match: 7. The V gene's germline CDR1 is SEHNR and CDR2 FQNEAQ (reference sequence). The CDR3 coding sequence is TGTGCCAGCAGAACCGGGACAGGGGGTGTCGGGGAGCTGTTTTTT. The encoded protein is CASRTGTGGVGELFF.

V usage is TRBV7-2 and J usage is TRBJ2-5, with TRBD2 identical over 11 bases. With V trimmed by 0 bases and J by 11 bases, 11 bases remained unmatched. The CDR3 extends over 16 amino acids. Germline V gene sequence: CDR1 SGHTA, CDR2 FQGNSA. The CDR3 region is CASSLASIGTSGAQYF. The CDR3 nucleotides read TGTGCCAGCAGCTTAGCCTCCATCGGGACTAGCGGCGCACAGTACTTC.

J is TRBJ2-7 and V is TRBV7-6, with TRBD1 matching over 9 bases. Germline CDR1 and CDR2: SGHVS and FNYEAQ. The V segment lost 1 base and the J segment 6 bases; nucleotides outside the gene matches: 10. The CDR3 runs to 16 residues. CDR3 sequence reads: CASSLGGTGFPSEQYF. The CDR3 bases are TGTGCCAGCAGCTTAGGAGGGACAGGGTTCCCGAGCGAGCAGTACTTC.

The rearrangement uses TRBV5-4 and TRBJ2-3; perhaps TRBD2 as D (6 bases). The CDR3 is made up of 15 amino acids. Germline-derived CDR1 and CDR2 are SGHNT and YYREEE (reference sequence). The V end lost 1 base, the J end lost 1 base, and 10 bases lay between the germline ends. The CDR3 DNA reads TGTGCCAGCAGCTTGTGGAGGGTGGGCACAGATACGCAGTATTTT. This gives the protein CASSLWRVGTDTQYF.

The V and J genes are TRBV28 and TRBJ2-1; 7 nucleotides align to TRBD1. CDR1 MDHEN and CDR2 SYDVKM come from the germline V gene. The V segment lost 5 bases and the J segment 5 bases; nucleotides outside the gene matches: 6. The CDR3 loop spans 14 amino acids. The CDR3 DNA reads TGTGCCAGCAGTCAGCCAGGGGGACACAATGAGCAGTTCTTC. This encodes CASSQPGGHNEQFF.

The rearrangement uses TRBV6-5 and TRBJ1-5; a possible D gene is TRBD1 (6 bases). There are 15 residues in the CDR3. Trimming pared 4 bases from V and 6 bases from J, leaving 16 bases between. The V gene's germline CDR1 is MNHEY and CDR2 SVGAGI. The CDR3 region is CASSFEQGSSQPQHF. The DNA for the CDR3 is TGTGCCAGCAGTTTCGAACAGGGATCCAGTCAGCCCCAGCATTTT.